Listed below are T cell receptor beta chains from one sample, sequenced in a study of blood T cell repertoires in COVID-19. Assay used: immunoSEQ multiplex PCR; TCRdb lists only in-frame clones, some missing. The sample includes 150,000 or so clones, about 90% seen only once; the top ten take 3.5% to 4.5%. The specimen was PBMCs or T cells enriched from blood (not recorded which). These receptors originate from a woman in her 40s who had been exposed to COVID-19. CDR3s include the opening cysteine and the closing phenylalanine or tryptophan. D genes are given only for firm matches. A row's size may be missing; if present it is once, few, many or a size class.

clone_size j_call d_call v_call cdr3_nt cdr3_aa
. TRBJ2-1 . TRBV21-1 TGTGCCAGCAGCAAAGGCGGGGGATATACAGATGAGCAGTTCTTC CASSKGGGYTDEQFF
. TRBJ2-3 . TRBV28 TGTGCCAGCAAACAGGTCACAGATACGCAGTATTTT CASKQVTDTQYF
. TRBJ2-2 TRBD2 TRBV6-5 TGTGCCAGCAGTCGACCGGGAGGCACCGGGGAGCTGTTTTTT CASSRPGGTGELFF
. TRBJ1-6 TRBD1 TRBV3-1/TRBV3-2 TGTGCCAGCAGCCAAAGCACAGGGGGCGGCAACAATTCACCCCTCCACTTT CASSQSTGGGNNSPLHF
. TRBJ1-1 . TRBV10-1 TGCGCCAGCAGCTATAAACAGTTCACTGAAGCTTTCTTT CASSYKQFTEAFF
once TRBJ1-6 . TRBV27 TGTGCCAGCAGAGAAGACGGGACATACTATAATTCACCCCTCCACTTT CASREDGTYYNSPLHF
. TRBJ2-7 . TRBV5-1 TGCGCCAGCAGCTTGTCGGACGGAGGATCCTACGAGCAGTACTTC CASSLSDGGSYEQYF
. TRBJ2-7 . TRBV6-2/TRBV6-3 TGTGCCAGCAGCAATGGCAGGGTCGAGCAGTACTTC CASSNGRVEQYF
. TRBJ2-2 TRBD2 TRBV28 TGTGCCAGCAGTTTTAGTAGCGGGAGTACCGGGGAGCTGTTTTTT CASSFSSGSTGELFF
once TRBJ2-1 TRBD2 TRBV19 TGTGCCAGTAGTATGGGACTAGCGGGCAATGAGCAGTTCTTC CASSMGLAGNEQFF
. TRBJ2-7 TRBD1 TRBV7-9 TGTGCCAGCGGGACAGGTTGGACCTACGAGCAGTACTTC CASGTGWTYEQYF
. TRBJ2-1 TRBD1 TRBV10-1 TGCGCTAAAGATAGCGGACAGGGGGCGTACAATGAGCAGTTCTTC CAKDSGQGAYNEQFF
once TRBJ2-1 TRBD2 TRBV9 TGTGCCAGCAGCGTAGATGCGGGAGGGCCATTAAATGAGCAGTTCTTC CASSVDAGGPLNEQFF
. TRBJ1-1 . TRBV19 TGTGCCAGTAGTAGGCAGGGGCTGGGGACTGAAGCTTTCTTT CASSRQGLGTEAFF
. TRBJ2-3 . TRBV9 TGTGCCAGCAGCGAACAGGTTACTAGCACAGATACGCAGTATTTT CASSEQVTSTDTQYF
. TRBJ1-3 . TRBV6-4 TGTGCCAGCAGTGCCTCAGGGGATGGGGACACCATATATTTT CASSASGDGDTIYF
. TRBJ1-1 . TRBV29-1 TGCAGCGTTGAAAGCGCGGGCATGAACACTGAAGCTTTCTTT CSVESAGMNTEAFF
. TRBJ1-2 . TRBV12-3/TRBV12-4 TGTGCCAGCAGTCCCCCCACATCCTATGGCTACACCTTC CASSPPTSYGYTF
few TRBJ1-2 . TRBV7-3 TGTGCCAGCAGCTTCTCTCGTGGCTACACCTTC CASSFSRGYTF
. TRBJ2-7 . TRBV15 TGTGCCACCAGCAGAGATCCGGGGTTGGGCGGCTCCGAGCAGTACTTC CATSRDPGLGGSEQYF
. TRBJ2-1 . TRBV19 TGTGCCAGCCGAGATAGCGGAACCTACAATGAGCAGTTCTTC CASRDSGTYNEQFF
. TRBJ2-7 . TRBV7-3 TGTGCCAGCAGCTTACTTGGGGGCGCGTACGAGCAGTACTTC CASSLLGGAYEQYF
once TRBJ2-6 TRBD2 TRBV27 TGTGCCAGCAGTTTTCGGGAGGATGGGGCCAACGTCCTGACTTTC CASSFREDGANVLTF
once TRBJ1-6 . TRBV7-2 TGTGCCAGCAGCTTAAAGCTCAGCGGGGGGGGACATTCACCCCTCCACTTT CASSLKLSGGGHSPLHF
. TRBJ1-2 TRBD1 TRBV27 TGTGCCAGCAGTTACAGGGGCCCAAACTATGGCTACACCTTC CASSYRGPNYGYTF
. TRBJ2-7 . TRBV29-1 TGCAGCGTTGAGTCGGGGTGGGATATGAGCGAGCAGTACTTC CSVESGWDMSEQYF
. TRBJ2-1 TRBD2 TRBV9 TGTGCCAGCAGTCAGACTAGCGGGCCTAGCTCCTACAATGAGCAGTTCTTC CASSQTSGPSSYNEQFF
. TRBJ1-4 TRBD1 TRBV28 TGTGCCAGCAGTTCGGGACAGGGGTTTGAAAAACTGTTTTTT CASSSGQGFEKLFF
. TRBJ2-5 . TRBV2 TGTGCCAGCATTCCCCGCGGCGAAGAGACCCAGTACTTC CASIPRGEETQYF
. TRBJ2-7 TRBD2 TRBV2 TGTGCCAGCACCCCTAGCGGGGGACCCGAGCAGTACTTC CASTPSGGPEQYF
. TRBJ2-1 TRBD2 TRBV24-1 TGTGCCACCAGTGATAGGGCTAGCGGGGGCCATGAGCAGTTCTTC CATSDRASGGHEQFF
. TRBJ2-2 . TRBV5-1 TGCGCCAGCAGCTTGAGGGCAGGGACGAACACCGGGGAGCTGTTTTTT CASSLRAGTNTGELFF
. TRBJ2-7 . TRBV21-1 TGTGCCAGCAGACGGACAGGGGGAACCTACGAGCAGTACTTC CASRRTGGTYEQYF
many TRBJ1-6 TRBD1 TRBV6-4 TGTGCCAGCAGTGACACAGGGGATAATTCACCCCTCCACTTT CASSDTGDNSPLHF
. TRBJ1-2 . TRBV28 TGTGCCAGCAGTTTTAAAGGGGTTGGCTACACCTTC CASSFKGVGYTF
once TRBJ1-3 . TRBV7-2 TGTGCCAGCAGCCACCTCACACGAAAGGGAAACACCATATATTTT CASSHLTRKGNTIYF
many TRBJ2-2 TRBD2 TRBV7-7 TGTGCCAGCAGCCGCACTAGCGGGAGTCCATCCGGGGAGCTGTTTTTT CASSRTSGSPSGELFF
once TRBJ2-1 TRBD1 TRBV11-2 TGTGCCAGCAGCTTCGGACAGGGCTGGAATGAGCAGTTCTTC CASSFGQGWNEQFF
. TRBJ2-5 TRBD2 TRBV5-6 TGTGCCAGCAGCTTGGTTCTAGCGGGGGCAGAGACCCAGTACTTC CASSLVLAGAETQYF
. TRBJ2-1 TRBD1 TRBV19 TGTGCCAGTAGTATCATCCGGGACAGGGGTAATGAGCAGTTCTTC CASSIIRDRGNEQFF
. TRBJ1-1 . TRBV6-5 TGTGCCAGCAGCCAAGAGGGATACACTGAAGCTTTCTTT CASSQEGYTEAFF
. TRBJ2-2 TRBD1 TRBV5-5 TGTGCCAGCAGCTTACAGGGGTCGAAAACCGGGGAGCTGTTTTTT CASSLQGSKTGELFF
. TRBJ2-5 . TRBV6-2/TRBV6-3 TGTGCCAGCAGTTACGGGGGGGCGCGGGAGACCCAGTACTTC CASSYGGARETQYF
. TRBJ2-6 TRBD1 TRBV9 TGTGCCAGCAGCGTAGAAGTTAGGGGACAGGGGGCCAACGTCCTGACTTTC CASSVEVRGQGANVLTF
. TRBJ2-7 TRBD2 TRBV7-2 TGTGCCAGCAGCTCCGCGGGACTAGCGGATCCCTACGAGCAGTACTTC CASSSAGLADPYEQYF
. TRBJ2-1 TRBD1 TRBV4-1 TGCGCCAGCAGATCCGTAGGGGGCAGAAACTACAATGAGCAGTTCTTC CASRSVGGRNYNEQFF
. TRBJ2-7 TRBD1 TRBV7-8 TGTGCCAGCAGTCTTCCCGGGACAGGCTACGAGCAGTACTTC CASSLPGTGYEQYF
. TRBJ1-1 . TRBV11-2 TGTGCCAGCAGCAGGGGGTCTGAAGCTTTCTTT CASSRGSEAFF